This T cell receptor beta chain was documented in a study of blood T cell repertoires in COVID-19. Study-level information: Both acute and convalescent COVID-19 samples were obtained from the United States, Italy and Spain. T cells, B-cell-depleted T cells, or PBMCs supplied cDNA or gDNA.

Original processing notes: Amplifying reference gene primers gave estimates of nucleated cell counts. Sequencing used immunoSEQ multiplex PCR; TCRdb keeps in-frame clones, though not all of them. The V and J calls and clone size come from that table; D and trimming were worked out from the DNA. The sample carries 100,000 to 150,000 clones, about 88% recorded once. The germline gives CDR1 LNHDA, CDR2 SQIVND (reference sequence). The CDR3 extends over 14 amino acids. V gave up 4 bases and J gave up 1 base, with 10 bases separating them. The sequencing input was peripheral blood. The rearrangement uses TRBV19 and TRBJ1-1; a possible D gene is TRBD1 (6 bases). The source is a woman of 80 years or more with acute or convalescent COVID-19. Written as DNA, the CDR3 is TGTGCCAGTAGTAAACAGGGCGGGAACACTGAAGCTTTCTTT. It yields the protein CASSKQGGNTEAFF.